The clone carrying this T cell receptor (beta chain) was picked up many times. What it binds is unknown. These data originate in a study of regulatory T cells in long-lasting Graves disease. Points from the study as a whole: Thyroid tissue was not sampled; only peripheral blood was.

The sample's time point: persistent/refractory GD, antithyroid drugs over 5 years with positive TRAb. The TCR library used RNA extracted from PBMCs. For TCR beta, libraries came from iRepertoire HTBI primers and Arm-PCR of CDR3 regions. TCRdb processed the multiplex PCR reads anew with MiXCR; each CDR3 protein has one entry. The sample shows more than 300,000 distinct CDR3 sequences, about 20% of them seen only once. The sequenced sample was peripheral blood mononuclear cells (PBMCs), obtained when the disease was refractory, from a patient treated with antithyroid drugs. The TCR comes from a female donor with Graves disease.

DNA for the CDR3: TGCAGTGCCACTGCCGCCGGACAGCCCCAAGAGACCCAGTACTTC. Translating gives CSATAAGQPQETQYF. The rearrangement joins TRBV20-1 to TRBJ2-5; tentatively, D is TRBD1 (6 bases). The CDR3 runs to 15 residues. Trimming left V 6 bases short and J 1 base short, with 18 bases between. Germline CDR1 is DFQATT and CDR2 is SNEGSKA (reference sequence).